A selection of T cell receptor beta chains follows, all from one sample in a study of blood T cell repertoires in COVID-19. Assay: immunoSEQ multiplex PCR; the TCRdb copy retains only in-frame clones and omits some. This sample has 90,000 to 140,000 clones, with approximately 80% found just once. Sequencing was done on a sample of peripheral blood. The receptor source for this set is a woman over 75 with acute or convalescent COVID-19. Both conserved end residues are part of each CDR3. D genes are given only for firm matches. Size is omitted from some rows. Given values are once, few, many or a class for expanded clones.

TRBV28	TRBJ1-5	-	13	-	CASSFQSNQPQHF	TGTGCCAGCAGTTTTCAGTCTAATCAGCCCCAGCATTTT
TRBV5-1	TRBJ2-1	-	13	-	CASSDSLGNEQFF	TGCGCCAGCAGCGACAGTCTTGGCAATGAGCAGTTCTTC
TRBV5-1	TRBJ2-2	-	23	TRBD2	CASSLVGLAGGPTRGSNTGELFF	TGCGCCAGCAGCTTGGTGGGACTAGCGGGAGGACCTACTAGGGGCTCGAACACCGGGGAGCTGTTTTTT
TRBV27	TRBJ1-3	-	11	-	CASSRGNTIYF	TGTGCCAGCAGTCGGGGAAACACCATATATTTT
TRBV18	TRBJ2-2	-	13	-	CASNDRTAGELFF	TGTGCCAGTAACGACAGGACCGCCGGGGAGCTGTTTTTT
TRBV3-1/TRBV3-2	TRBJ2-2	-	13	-	CASSQSQSGELFF	TGTGCCAGCAGCCAATCGCAGTCCGGGGAGCTGTTTTTT
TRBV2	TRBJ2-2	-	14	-	CASSHREGTGELFF	TGTGCCAGCAGCCACAGGGAGGGCACCGGGGAGCTGTTTTTT
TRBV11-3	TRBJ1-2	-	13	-	CASSLRGGYGYTF	TGTGCCAGCAGCTTAAGAGGGGGCTATGGCTACACCTTC
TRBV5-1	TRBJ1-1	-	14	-	CASRKDRRGGLAFF	TGCGCCAGCAGAAAAGACAGGAGAGGCGGCTTGGCTTTCTTT
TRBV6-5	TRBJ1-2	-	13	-	CASRGEVSYGYTF	TGTGCCAGCAGGGGGGAGGTGAGCTATGGCTACACCTTC
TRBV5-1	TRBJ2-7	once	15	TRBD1	CAGDSLLNGHYEQYF	TGCGCCGGGGACAGTTTGTTGAATGGTCACTACGAGCAGTACTTC
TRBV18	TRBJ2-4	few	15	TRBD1	CASSPGTGLRNIQYF	TGTGCCAGCTCACCCGGGACAGGGTTACGGAACATTCAGTACTTC
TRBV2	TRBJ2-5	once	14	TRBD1	CASRFSGQQETQYF	TGTGCCAGCAGATTTTCGGGACAGCAAGAGACCCAGTACTTC
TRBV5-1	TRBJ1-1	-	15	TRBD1	CASSLSRGQGTEAFF	TGCGCCAGCAGCTTATCCAGGGGGCAGGGCACTGAAGCTTTCTTT
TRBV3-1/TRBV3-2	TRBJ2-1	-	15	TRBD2	CASSLWGGPHNEQFF	TGTGCCAGCAGTCTCTGGGGAGGGCCCCACAATGAGCAGTTCTTC
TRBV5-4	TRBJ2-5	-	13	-	CASSLAQQETQYF	TGTGCCAGCAGCTTGGCCCAGCAAGAGACCCAGTACTTC
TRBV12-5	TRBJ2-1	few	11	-	CASGLGGPQFF	TGTGCTAGTGGTTTGGGGGGCCCGCAGTTCTTC